This entry features one TCR beta chain sequence. Its antigen is undetermined. Additional DNA sequences in this sample encode the identical CDR3. This record comes from a study of shared clonotypes between healthy human individuals. Across the study: The study enrolled two women and a few men aged 18 to 49. Study conclusions and caveats: Expectations were that clonotype sharing among donors would be affected by sequencing depth. Sorted-subset sequencing, rarefaction showed, was incomplete despite large depth.

Original processing notes: There were no quality scores in the junction-only immunoSEQ sequences, so filtering differed. The repertoire was sequenced with immunoSEQ multiplex PCR; TCRdb's copy has only in-frame clones and lacks some. V and J calls and clone size follow that table, whereas D and trimming were derived from the DNA. The sample holds about 2.4 million clones, just over 90% seen once. The length of the CDR3 is 12 residues. With 5 bases removed from V and 1 base from J, the gap between germline ends came to 3 bases. Germline-derived CDR1 and CDR2 are SEHNR and FQNEAQ (reference sequence). The sequence was obtained from a man in his late teens or twenties in good health. The chain employs TRBV7-9 and TRBJ1-3; unclear D gene. What was sequenced was naive CD4+ T cells sorted from blood. Subset indicated: CD45RA+ positively selected. CDR3: CASSQSGNTIYF. The CDR3 bases are TGTGCCAGCAGCCAATCTGGAAACACCATATATTTT.